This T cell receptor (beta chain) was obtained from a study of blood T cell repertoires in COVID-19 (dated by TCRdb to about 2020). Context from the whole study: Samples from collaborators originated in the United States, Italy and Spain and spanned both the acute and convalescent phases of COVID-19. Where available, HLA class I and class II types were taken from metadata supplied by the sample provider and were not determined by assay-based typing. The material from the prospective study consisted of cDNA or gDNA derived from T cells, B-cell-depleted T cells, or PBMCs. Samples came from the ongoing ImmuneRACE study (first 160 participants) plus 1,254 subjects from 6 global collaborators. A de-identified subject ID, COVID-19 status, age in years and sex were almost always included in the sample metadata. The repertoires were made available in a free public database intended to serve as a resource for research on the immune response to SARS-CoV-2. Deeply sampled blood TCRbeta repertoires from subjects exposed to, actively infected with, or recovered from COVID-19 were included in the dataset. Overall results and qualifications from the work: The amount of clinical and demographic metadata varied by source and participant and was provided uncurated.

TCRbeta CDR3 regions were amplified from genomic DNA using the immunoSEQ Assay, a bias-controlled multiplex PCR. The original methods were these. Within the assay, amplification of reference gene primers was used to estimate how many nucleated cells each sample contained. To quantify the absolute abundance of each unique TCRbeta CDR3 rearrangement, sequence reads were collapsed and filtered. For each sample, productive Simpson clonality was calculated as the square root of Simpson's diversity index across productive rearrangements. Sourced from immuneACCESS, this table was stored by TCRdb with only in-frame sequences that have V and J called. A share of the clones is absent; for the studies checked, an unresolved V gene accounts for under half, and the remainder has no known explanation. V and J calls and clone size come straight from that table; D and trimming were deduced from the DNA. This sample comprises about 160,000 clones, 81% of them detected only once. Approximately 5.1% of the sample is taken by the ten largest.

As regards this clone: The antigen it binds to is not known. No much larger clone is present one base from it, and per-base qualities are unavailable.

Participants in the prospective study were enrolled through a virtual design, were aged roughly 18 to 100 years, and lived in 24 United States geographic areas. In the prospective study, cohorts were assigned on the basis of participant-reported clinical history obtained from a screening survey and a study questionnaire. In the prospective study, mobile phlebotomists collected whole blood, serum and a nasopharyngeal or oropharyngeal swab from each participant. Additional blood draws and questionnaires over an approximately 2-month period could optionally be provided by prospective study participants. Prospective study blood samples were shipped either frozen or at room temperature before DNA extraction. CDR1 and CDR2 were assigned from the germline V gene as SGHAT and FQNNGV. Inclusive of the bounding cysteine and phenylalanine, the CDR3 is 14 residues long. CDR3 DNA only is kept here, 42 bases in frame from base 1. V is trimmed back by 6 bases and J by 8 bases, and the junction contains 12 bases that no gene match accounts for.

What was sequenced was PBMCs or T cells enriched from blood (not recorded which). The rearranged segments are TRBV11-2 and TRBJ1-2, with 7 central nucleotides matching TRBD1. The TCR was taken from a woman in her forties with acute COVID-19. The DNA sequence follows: TGTGCCAGCAGGCGGATCAGGGGGTCGAGAGGCTACACCTTC. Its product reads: CASRRIRGSRGYTF.